The sample holds many counts of the clone carrying this T cell receptor (beta chain). Its antigen is still unknown. Previously described methods and listed TCR primers were employed for the bulk TCR libraries. TCRdb itself ran the PCR reads through MiXCR, one entry per CDR3 protein. The sample yields about 510,000 distinct CDR3 sequences, over 20% seen once. This entry is derived from a study of molecular identifiers for immune sequencing clone quantification. Study-level points and caveats: Highly expanded clone sizes could be underestimated by identical TCR molecules sharing a barcode. The study reportedly detected spiked Jurkat TCR RNA from one cell among some 940,000 naive cells.

This receptor was identified in a human donor in good health. Some libraries in this study had Jurkat cell RNA spiked in. The material sequenced was naive CD8+ T cells from blood, with Jurkat cell RNA spiked in. As to subset: FACS-sorted CD8+CD4-CCR7+CD45RA+ naive T cells.

The CDR3 region is CASSLSLNTEAFF. As DNA, the CDR3 is TGTGCCAGCAGTTTAAGTCTGAACACTGAAGCTTTCTTT. The genes are TRBV27 and TRBJ1-1; no firm D call. CDR3 length equals 13 residues. The V end was cut by 2 bases, the J end by 0 bases, with 4 bases between. The V gene's germline CDR1 is MNHEY and CDR2 SMNVEV (reference sequence).